This T cell receptor beta chain was sequenced during a study of blood T cells in healthy people across ages. In germline, CDR1 is DFQATT, CDR2 SNEGSKA (reference sequence). V lost 2 bases to trimming and J lost 4 bases, with 12 bases between them. The CDR3 has 14 residues. It was with a sample-barcoded 5' primer and a J-beta primer mix that a second PCR of roughly 7 to 11 cycles was run. TCRdb processed the 5' RACE reads anew with MiXCR; each CDR3 protein has one entry. The profile shows 450,000 to 700,000 distinct CDR3 sequences, approximately 25% of them singletons. V usage is TRBV20-1 and J usage is TRBJ1-3; D is perhaps TRBD1 (6 bases). The TCR sequence derives from a woman aged 65 to 85 in good health. The specimen was blood. Written as DNA, the CDR3 is TGCAGTGCTAGAAGGGGGAGGTTCGGAAACACCATATATTTT. Translated: CSARRGRFGNTIYF.